This TCR beta chain was captured in a study of vaccination effects on CD4 cells after COVID-19. Whole-study context: Participants received two doses of either the BNT162b2 or mRNA-1273 vaccine.

A note on this clone: Antigen unknown.

ViraFEST used viral peptide pools to expand antigen-specific CD4+ T cells before sequencing. Having been cultured for roughly 9 days, the cells underwent CD4+ T cell isolation. The vaccine recipients had no prior SARS-CoV-2 infection, with negative nucleocapsid antibodies. Cultures used roughly 2 million PBMC per well, 9.5 to 10 IU/ml IL-2 and approximately 10 ug/ml peptides. A half-medium replacement with IL-2 medium was carried out on days 3 and 7. Profiled with immunoSEQ multiplex PCR; TCRdb holds only in-frame clones, not every one. This table holds 50,000 to 60,000 clones, roughly 76% found once. Findings and caveats of the study: Vaccine-induced clones in healthy vaccinees cross-reacted with common cold coronaviruses in only 1 of 255 cases.

Sequenced here: CD4+ T cells from PBMCs cultured with SARS-CoV-2 spike peptides, sampled before COVID-19 vaccination. This TCR was sampled from a human donor who received a COVID-19 vaccine.

The CDR3 DNA reads as TGTGCCAGCTCACCTGGACTAGCGGCGAGCACAGATACGCAGTATTTT. This encodes CASSPGLAASTDTQYF. The chain couples TRBV18 to TRBJ2-3; 10 bases agree with TRBD2. The V and J ends lost 3 bases and 0 bases, in that order; junction bases with no gene match: 3. Looked up from germline, CDR1 is KGHSH and CDR2 is LQKENI. CDR3 length equals 16 residues.